The TCR beta chain described here comes from a study of blood T cell repertoires in COVID-19. Overall study: The analysed material was cDNA or gDNA that came from T cells, B-cell-depleted T cells, or PBMCs.

The authors' processing: Amplification of reference gene primers provided the estimated nucleated cell counts. Here immunoSEQ multiplex PCR was the method, and the copy in TCRdb shows in-frame clones only, minus some. V, J and clone size are those of that table, while D and trimming were read from the DNA. Of approximately 160,000 clones in the sample, around 80% were seen once. From germline, CDR1 is SGHKS and CDR2 YYEKEE (reference sequence). V shed 2 bases, J shed 4 bases, and the junction held 14 bases outside the gene matches. This CDR3 has 17 amino acids. The sequenced sample consisted of peripheral blood. V and J are TRBV5-5 and TRBJ2-5; 7 nucleotides align to TRBD2. The sequence was collected from a woman of 80 years or more with active or convalescent COVID-19. The CDR3: CASSFARGGVLVETQYF. The CDR3 DNA reads as TGTGCCAGCAGCTTCGCGCGGGGAGGGGTATTAGTAGAGACCCAGTACTTC.